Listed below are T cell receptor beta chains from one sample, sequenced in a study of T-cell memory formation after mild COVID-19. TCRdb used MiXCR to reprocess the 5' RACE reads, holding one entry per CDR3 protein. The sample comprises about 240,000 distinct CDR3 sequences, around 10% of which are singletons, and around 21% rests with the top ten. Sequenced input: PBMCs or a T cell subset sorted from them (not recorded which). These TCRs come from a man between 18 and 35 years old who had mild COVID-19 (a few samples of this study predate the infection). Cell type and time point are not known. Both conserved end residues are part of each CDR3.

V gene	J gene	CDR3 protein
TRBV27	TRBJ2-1	CASSLRRGDSYNEQFF
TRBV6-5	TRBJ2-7	CASSFRDRVSYEQYF
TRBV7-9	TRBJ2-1	CASSLVGGRSYNEQFF
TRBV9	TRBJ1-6	CASSSRTGGNSPLHF
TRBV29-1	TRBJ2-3	CSVVLAGGADTQYF
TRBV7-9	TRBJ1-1	CASSWGGHMNTEAFF
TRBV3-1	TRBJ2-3	CASSLTLAGTQYF
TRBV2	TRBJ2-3	CATSPGLAPDTQYF
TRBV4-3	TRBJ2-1	CASSPALIAGGNNEQFF
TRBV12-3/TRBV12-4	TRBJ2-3	CASSRDSRTDTQYF
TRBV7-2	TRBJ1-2	CAGSLPTGHLGYTF
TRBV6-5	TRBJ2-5	CASSYLRIQYF
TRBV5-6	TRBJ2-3	CASSLPGLWADTQYF
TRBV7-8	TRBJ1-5	CASSLQGLGNQPQNF
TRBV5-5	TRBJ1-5	CASSVAGDQPQHF
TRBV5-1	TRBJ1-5	CASSLDPNGGQPQHF
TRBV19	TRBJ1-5	CASGEEAGGLNQPQHF
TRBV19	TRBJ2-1	CASSIGGGTEQFF
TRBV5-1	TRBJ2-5	CASSLALAPGKTQYF
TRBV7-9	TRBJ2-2	CASSPPVTPHAGELFF
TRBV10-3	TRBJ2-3	CAIKSGNTDTQYF
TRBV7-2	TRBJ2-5	CASSPRRLAGVETQYF
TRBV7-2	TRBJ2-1	CASSSATGSYNEQFF
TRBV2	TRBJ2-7	CASRDRTYEQYF
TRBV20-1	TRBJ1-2	CSARRDGHYGYTF
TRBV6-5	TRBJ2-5	CASSETGGRATQYF
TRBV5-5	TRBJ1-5	CASSSKTDYQPQHF
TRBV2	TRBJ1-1	CASSARTDGGTEAFF
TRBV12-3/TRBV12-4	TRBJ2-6	CASNWSPSGANVLTF
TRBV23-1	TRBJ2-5	CASSQSQGHETQYF
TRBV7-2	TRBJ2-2	CASSFLPRGRTGELFF
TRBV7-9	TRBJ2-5	CASRNEQETQYF
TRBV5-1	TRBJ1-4	CASSAAYTAQGEKLFF
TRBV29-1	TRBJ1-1	CSGGEGNAFF
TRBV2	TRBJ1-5	CASRPDPGLVNQPQHF
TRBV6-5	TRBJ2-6	CASSYSIGKVRANVLTF
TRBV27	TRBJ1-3	CASSLRGGGNTIYF
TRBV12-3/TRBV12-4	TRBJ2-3	CASSLPSGEHTDTQYF
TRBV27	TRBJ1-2	CASRNLGQGNYGYTF
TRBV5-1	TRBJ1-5	CASSSGGGQPQHF
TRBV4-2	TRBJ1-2	CASSQSGQGANYGYTF
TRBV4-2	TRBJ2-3	CASSRLTSGGADTQYF
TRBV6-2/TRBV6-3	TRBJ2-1	CASSPLLVRSHNEQFF
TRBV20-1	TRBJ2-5	CSAIRGETQYF
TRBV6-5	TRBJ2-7	CASSSTPDRGHEQYF
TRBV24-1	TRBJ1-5	CATSQGGNQPQHF
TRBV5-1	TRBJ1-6	CASSFREQGNSPLHF
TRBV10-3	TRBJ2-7	CAISGGRDRASEQYF
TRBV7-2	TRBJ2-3	CASSLVVYGTDTQYF
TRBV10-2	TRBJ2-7	CASRSTSGGDEQYF
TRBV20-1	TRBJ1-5	CSAIGASNQPQHF
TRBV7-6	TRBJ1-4	CASSPEAATNEKLFF
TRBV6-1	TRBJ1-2	CASSEGSEFYGYTF
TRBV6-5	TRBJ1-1	CASSSGAGFSTEAFF
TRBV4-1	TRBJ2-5	CASSHRPDRGRKTQYF